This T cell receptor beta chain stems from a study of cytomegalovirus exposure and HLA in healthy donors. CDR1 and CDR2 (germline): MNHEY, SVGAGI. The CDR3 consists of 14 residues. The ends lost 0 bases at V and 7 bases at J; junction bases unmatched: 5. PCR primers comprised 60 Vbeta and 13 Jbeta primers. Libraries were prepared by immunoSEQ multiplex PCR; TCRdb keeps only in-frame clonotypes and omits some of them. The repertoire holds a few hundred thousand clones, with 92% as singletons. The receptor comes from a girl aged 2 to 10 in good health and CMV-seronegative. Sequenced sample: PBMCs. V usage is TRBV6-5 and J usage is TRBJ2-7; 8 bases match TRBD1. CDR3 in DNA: TGTGCCAGCAGTTACTCGACAGGGGTCGGGGAGCAGTACTTC. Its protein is CASSYSTGVGEQYF.